Listed below are T cell receptor beta chains from one sample, sequenced in a study of beta chain features in type 1 diabetes. Method: immunoSEQ multiplex PCR; TCRdb's copy keeps in-frame clones and lacks some. The repertoire holds 300,000 or so clones, with approximately 13% as singletons. The source material was naive CD4+ T cells from blood. All receptors derive from a woman aged 18 to 35 with type 1 diabetes. Both conserved end residues are part of each CDR3. Each record gives: J gene, D gene, clone size, V gene, CDR3 DNA, CDR3 protein. The D gene is left open where the match is weak. Clone size is stated in some rows and not others, as once, few, many or a class when expanded.

TRBJ2-1 . . TRBV7-2 TGTGCCAGCAGCTTATCGGGTAGCTATGAGCAGTTCTTC CASSLSGSYEQFF
TRBJ1-2 . . TRBV10-3 TGTGCCATCAGTGAGTCGAAAGGGAGAAACTATGGCTACACCTTC CAISESKGRNYGYTF
TRBJ2-1 . . TRBV30 TGTGCCTGGACCCCGCCCCCACTAAATCCCTACAATGAGCAGTTCTTC CAWTPPPLNPYNEQFF
TRBJ2-5 . . TRBV28 TGTGCCAGCACCCATAGGAGTTATGGAGAGACCCAGTACTTC CASTHRSYGETQYF
TRBJ2-1 . few TRBV5-1 TGCGCCAGCAGCCCCCAGGTATCCTACAATGAGCAGTTCTTC CASSPQVSYNEQFF
TRBJ2-1 TRBD2 . TRBV30 TGTGCCTGGAGTCTAGCGGACGAGCAGTTCTTC CAWSLADEQFF
TRBJ2-1 TRBD2 . TRBV19 TGTGCCAGTAGGCCGGGACTAGCGGGAGGGAGGGACAATGAGCAGTTCTTC CASRPGLAGGRDNEQFF
TRBJ1-1 TRBD1 . TRBV18 TGTGCCAGCTCCCTTTCGACAGGGACTCTTAACACTGAAGCTTTCTTT CASSLSTGTLNTEAFF
TRBJ2-1 TRBD1 few TRBV7-2 TGTGCCAGTGTTCTACAGGGGAGCTCCTACAATGAGCAGTTCTTC CASVLQGSSYNEQFF
TRBJ2-4 . . TRBV7-9 TGTGCCAGCAGCCGATTCCGGGGGAGGCTAGGGAAAAACATTCAGTACTTC CASSRFRGRLGKNIQYF
TRBJ2-5 TRBD2 few TRBV7-3 TGTGCCAGCGCCCTGGGACTAGCGGGCGGGACCCAGTACTTC CASALGLAGGTQYF
TRBJ2-5 . . TRBV19 TGTGCCAGTAGTATAGGGCGGCAAGAGACCCAGTACTTC CASSIGRQETQYF
TRBJ1-2 . . TRBV28 TGTGCCAGCAGTCCAGACACCTATGGCTACACCTTC CASSPDTYGYTF
TRBJ1-2 TRBD1 few TRBV18 TGTGCCAGCTCACCTGAGGGGGCCGGTAGCTATGGCTACACCTTC CASSPEGAGSYGYTF
TRBJ1-5 . . TRBV10-3 TGTGCCATCAGTGAGTCGGGGCAGGGGCATCAGCCCCAGCATTTT CAISESGQGHQPQHF
TRBJ1-3 . few TRBV6-6 TGTGCCAGCCGAGCACAGGGCATTGACACCATATATTTT CASRAQGIDTIYF
TRBJ1-5 . few TRBV23-1 TGCGCCAGCCTGCCAAATTCAGGACAAGGGGCGCAGCCCCAGCATTTT CASLPNSGQGAQPQHF
TRBJ1-2 TRBD1 . TRBV18 TGTGCCAGCTCACCGAATCGAGGAACAGGGGAAGAAGGCTACACCTTC CASSPNRGTGEEGYTF
TRBJ1-1 TRBD1 few TRBV5-1 TGCGCCAGCAGCCAAGGGACAGCGAACACTGAAGCTTTCTTT CASSQGTANTEAFF
TRBJ2-3 . . TRBV4-3 TGCGCCAGCAGCCAAGATTGGCTGACTCCAGATACGCAGTATTTT CASSQDWLTPDTQYF
TRBJ2-3 . . TRBV27 TGTGCCAGCAGTTTAGGGAGCCCGACAGATACGCAGTATTTT CASSLGSPTDTQYF
TRBJ2-3 TRBD1 . TRBV7-2 TGTGCCAGCAGCTTAGCGGGACAGGGGGGACCAGATACGCAGTATTTT CASSLAGQGGPDTQYF
TRBJ2-1 . . TRBV5-1 TGCGCCAGCAGCTTGGACGTTAGCCCGAATGAGCAGTTCTTC CASSLDVSPNEQFF
TRBJ2-1 TRBD2 few TRBV9 TGTGCCAGCAGCCAGCGGACTAGCGGAACCTACAATGAGCAGTTCTTC CASSQRTSGTYNEQFF
TRBJ1-5 TRBD1 . TRBV25-1 TGTGCCAGCAGTGGCGTACAGGGGGCTTGGAATCAGCCCCAGCATTTT CASSGVQGAWNQPQHF
TRBJ1-4 . . TRBV30 TGTGCCTGGAGTGTACTGGTTGCGCCTGAAAAACTGTTTTTT CAWSVLVAPEKLFF
TRBJ2-3 . few TRBV5-1 TGCGCCAGCTTCGCCCCGGGTGCAGATACGCAGTATTTT CASFAPGADTQYF
TRBJ2-5 . few TRBV19 TGTGCCAGTAGTATCGTCGGGAGCCAAGAGACCCAGTACTTC CASSIVGSQETQYF
TRBJ2-5 TRBD2 few TRBV6-1 TGTGCCAGCAGTGAAGAAGTAGCGGGGTCGGAGACCCAGTACTTC CASSEEVAGSETQYF
TRBJ2-3 . . TRBV20-1 TGCAGTGCTAGGAGGGCATCGCAGTATTTT CSARRASQYF
TRBJ2-5 TRBD2 few TRBV6-6 TGTGCCAGCAGCCGTAGCGGGAGGGCCGGGGAGACCCAGTACTTC CASSRSGRAGETQYF
TRBJ2-3 . . TRBV6-5 TGTGCCAGCAGTTACGCCAGCGGGAGCACAGATACGCAGTATTTT CASSYASGSTDTQYF
TRBJ2-7 TRBD1 . TRBV4-1 TGCGCCAGCAGCCAAGAGACAGGGCCCTACGAGCAGTACTTC CASSQETGPYEQYF
TRBJ2-1 TRBD2 . TRBV18 TGTGCCAGCTCACCAGCTAGCGGCTCCTACAATGAGCAGTTCTTC CASSPASGSYNEQFF
TRBJ2-5 TRBD2 few TRBV19 TGTGCCAGTATGCGGACTAGCGGGAGAGAGACCCAGTACTTC CASMRTSGRETQYF
TRBJ1-1 . few TRBV18 TGTGCCAGCTCAGTAGACAGTCGGGCAAGGAACACTGAAGCTTTCTTT CASSVDSRARNTEAFF
TRBJ2-3 TRBD2 few TRBV11-2 TGTGCCAGCAGCGGTAGCGGGAGATTTGCAGATACGCAGTATTTT CASSGSGRFADTQYF
TRBJ2-3 TRBD2 . TRBV18 TGTGCCAGCTCACCACCCCCTTGGCGGGAGAGCAGAGATACGCAGTATTTT CASSPPPWRESRDTQYF
TRBJ1-2 . few TRBV6-1 TGTGCCAGCAGCTACAGGGAGTTCTATGGCTACACCTTC CASSYREFYGYTF
TRBJ2-1 TRBD2 . TRBV11-2 TGTGCCAGCAGCTCGCGACCTGGGACTAGCGGGAGCAATGAGCAGTTCTTC CASSSRPGTSGSNEQFF
TRBJ1-2 . few TRBV5-4 TGTGCCAGCAGCGGGGGGTCTAACTATGGCTACACCTTC CASSGGSNYGYTF
TRBJ2-2 . . TRBV30 TGTGCCTGGACCCGCAGTATCAGGGGCCCAATTTACACCGGGGAGCTGTTTTTT CAWTRSIRGPIYTGELFF
TRBJ2-1 TRBD2 . TRBV9 TGTGCCAGCAGCGTAGGACTAGCTACTCTCAATGAGCAGTTCTTC CASSVGLATLNEQFF
TRBJ1-3 . few TRBV28 TGTGCCAGCAGTTTCGGGGGGGCGCTCGGAAACACCATATATTTT CASSFGGALGNTIYF
TRBJ2-5 . . TRBV18 TGTGCCAGCTCACCCTACCAAGGGGGCCAAGAGACCCAGTACTTC CASSPYQGGQETQYF